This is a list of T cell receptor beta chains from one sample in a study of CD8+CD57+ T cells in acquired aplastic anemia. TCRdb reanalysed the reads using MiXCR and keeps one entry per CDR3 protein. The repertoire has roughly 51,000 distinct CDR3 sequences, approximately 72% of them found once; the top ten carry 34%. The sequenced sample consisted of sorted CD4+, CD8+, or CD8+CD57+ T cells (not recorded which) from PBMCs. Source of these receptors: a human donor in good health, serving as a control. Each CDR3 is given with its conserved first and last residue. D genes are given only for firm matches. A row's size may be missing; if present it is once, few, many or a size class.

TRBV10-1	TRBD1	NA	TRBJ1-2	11	CATGQGNGYTF	TGCGCCACAGGACAGGGCAATGGCTACACCTTC
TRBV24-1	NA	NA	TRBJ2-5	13	CATSDHRVETQYF	TGTGCCACCAGTGATCACAGGGTTGAGACCCAGTACTTC
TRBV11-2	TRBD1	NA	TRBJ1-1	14	CVSSRNRGYTEAFF	TGTGTCAGCAGCAGGAACAGGGGGTACACTGAAGCTTTCTTT
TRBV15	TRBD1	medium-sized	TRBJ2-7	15	CATSRDRTGGYEQYF	TGTGCCACCAGCAGAGATAGGACAGGGGGGTACGAGCAGTACTTC
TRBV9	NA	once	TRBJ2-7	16	CASSVGWEKDLYEQYF	TGTGCCAGCAGCGTAGGTTGGGAGAAAGATCTCTACGAGCAGTACTTC
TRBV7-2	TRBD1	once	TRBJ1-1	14	CASSLGQANTEAFF	TGTGCCAGCAGCCTAGGACAGGCGAACACTGAAGCTTTCTTT
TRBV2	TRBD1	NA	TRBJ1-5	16	CASRTRDSLRNQPQHF	TGTGCCAGCAGGACCCGGGACAGCCTGCGAAATCAGCCCCAGCATTTT
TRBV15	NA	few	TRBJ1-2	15	CATSRGGVGDYGYTF	TGTGCCACCAGCAGAGGTGGGGTGGGGGACTATGGCTACACCTTC
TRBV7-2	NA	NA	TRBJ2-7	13	CASSLSRRYEQYF	TGTGCCAGCAGCTTATCAAGGCGGTACGAGCAGTACTTC
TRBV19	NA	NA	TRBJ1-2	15	CASSLTGTTLDGYTF	TGTGCCAGTAGTTTGACAGGAACTACCTTGGATGGCTACACCTTC
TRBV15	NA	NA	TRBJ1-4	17	CATSTQLGQRVNEKLFF	TGTGCCACCAGCACACAACTCGGACAGCGAGTTAATGAAAAACTGTTTTTT
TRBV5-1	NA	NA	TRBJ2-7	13	CASSLHAPYEQYF	TGCGCCAGCAGCTTGCATGCGCCGTACGAGCAGTACTTC
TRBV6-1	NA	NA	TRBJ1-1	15	CASSASGTTSNEAFF	TGTGCCAGCAGCGCCTCCGGGACAACTAGTAATGAAGCTTTCTTT
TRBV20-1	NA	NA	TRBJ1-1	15	CSARDWGTMNTEAFF	TGCAGTGCTAGAGATTGGGGCACTATGAACACTGAAGCTTTCTTT
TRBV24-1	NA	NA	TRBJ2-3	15	CATSDRKGGTDTQYF	TGTGCCACCAGTGATCGTAAAGGGGGAACAGATACGCAGTATTTT
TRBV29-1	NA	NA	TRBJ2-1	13	CSADTGSDNEQFF	TGCAGCGCTGATACAGGGTCGGACAATGAGCAGTTCTTC
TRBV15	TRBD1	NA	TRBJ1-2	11	CATTSQQGAYF	TGTGCCACCACCTCTCAGCAGGGGGCCTACTTC
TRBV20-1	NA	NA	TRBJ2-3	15	CSAREGTLSIYTQYF	TGCAGTGCTAGAGAGGGGACCCTTTCTATCTATACGCAGTATTTT
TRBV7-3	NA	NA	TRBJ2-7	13	CASSPSGTYEQYF	TGTGCCAGCAGCCCCTCAGGGACCTACGAGCAGTACTTC
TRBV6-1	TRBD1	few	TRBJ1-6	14	CASSPGQGNSPLHF	TGTGCCAGCAGCCCGGGACAGGGGAATTCACCCCTCCACTTT
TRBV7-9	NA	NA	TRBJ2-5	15	CASSLGEAGQETQYF	TGTGCCAGCAGCTTAGGGGAGGCGGGGCAAGAGACCCAGTACTTC
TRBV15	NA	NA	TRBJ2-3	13	CATSREKGDTQYF	TGTGCCACCAGCAGAGAAAAGGGAGATACGCAGTATTTT
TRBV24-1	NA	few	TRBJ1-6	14	CATSDGSPNSPLHF	TGTGCCACCAGTGATGGCAGTCCAAATTCACCCCTCCACTTT
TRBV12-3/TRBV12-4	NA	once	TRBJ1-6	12	CASRTEISPLHF	TGTGCCAGCAGAACGGAGATTTCACCCCTCCACTTT
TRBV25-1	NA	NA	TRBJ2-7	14	CASRGGGLAHEQYF	TGTGCCAGCAGGGGGGGGGGGCTGGCCCACGAGCAGTACTTC
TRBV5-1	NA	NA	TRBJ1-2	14	CASSHRTDGYGYTF	TGCGCCAGCAGCCATAGGACAGACGGCTATGGCTACACCTTC
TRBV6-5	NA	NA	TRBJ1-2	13	CASSYSGWDGYTF	TGTGCCAGCAGTTACTCAGGATGGGATGGCTACACCTTC
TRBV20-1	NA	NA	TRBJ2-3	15	CSASGASVLTDTQYF	TGCAGTGCTAGTGGGGCTAGCGTACTCACAGATACGCAGTATTTT
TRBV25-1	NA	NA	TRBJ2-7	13	CASRGFGPYEQYF	TGTGCCAGCAGGGGCTTTGGGCCCTACGAGCAGTACTTC
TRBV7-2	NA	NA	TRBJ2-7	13	CASSLAGIYEQYF	TGCGCCAGCAGCTTGGCGGGGATCTACGAGCAGTACTTC
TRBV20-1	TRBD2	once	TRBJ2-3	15	CSARVAGGATDTQYF	TGCAGTGCTAGAGTAGCGGGAGGTGCTACAGATACGCAGTATTTT
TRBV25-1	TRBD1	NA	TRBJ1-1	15	CASSERVGGVTEAFF	TGTGCCAGCAGTGAACGTGTAGGGGGCGTCACTGAAGCTTTCTTT
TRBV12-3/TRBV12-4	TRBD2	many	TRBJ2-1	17	CASTVYGTSGSYNEQFF	TGTGCCAGCACCGTTTATGGGACTAGCGGCTCCTACAATGAGCAGTTCTTC
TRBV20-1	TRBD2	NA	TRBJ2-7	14	CSARDTSGGVEQYF	TGCAGTGCTAGAGATACTAGCGGGGGGGTCGAGCAGTACTTC
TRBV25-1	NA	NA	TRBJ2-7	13	CASSEYMTYEQYF	TGTGCCAGCAGTGAATATATGACCTACGAGCAGTACTTC
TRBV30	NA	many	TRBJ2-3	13	CAWSSWGGDTQYF	TGTGCCTGGTCCTCATGGGGCGGCGATACGCAGTATTTT
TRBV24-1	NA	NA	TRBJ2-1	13	CATSEAGHVEQFF	TGTGCCACCAGTGAGGCGGGACACGTTGAGCAGTTCTTC
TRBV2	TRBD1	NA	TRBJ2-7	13	CASLGDRAYEQYF	TGTGCCAGCTTGGGGGACAGGGCCTACGAGCAGTACTTC
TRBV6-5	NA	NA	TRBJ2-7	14	CASSLTRSSIEQYF	TGTGCCAGCAGTTTGACTAGAAGCTCTATCGAGCAGTACTTC
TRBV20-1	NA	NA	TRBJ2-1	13	CSARQGEWNEQFF	TGCAGTGCTAGGCAGGGAGAGTGGAATGAGCAGTTCTTC
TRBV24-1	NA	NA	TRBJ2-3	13	CATSLRGTDTQYF	TGTGCCACCAGTCTCAGGGGCACAGATACGCAGTATTTT
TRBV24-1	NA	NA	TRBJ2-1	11	CATSITGEQFF	TGTGCCACCAGCATCACAGGGGAGCAGTTCTTC
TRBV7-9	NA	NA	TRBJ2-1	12	CASSLVYNEQFF	TGTGCCAGCAGCTTAGTTTACAATGAGCAGTTCTTC
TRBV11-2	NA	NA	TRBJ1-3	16	CASSPGQFSSGNTIYF	TGTGCCAGCAGCCCTGGACAGTTTAGCTCTGGAAACACCATATATTTT
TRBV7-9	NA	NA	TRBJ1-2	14	CASSLVPNNYGYTF	TGTGCCAGCAGCTTAGTTCCGAACAACTATGGCTACACCTTC
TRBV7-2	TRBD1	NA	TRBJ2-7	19	CASSLAPTGGKQRYHERYF	TGTGCCAGCAGCTTAGCGCCGACAGGGGGCAAGCAGCGGTACCACGAGCGGTACTTC
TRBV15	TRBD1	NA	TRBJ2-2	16	CATSNQLLDRAGELFF	TGTGCCACCAGCAATCAACTACTCGACAGGGCCGGGGAGCTGTTTTTT
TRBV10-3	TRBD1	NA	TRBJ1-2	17	CAISDARDRGPFYGYTF	TGTGCCATCAGTGATGCCCGGGACAGGGGCCCCTTCTATGGCTACACCTTC
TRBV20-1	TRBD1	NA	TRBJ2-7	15	CSARDGDRESSEQYF	TGCAGTGCTAGAGATGGGGACAGGGAATCTTCCGAGCAGTACTTC